This T cell receptor (beta chain) appears in the sequencing data of a study of cytomegalovirus exposure and HLA in healthy donors. At the level of the study: Earlier sequencing of about 179 million T cells yielded 95 million to 120 million unique TCR beta sequences. Study results and caveats: A few V segments could not be told apart, such as TRBV6-2 and TRBV6-3, and were left out. An ancestry cluster, one associated with Asian ancestry, reportedly showed fewer N-insertions than the approximately 670-donor mean in a later analysis.

Comment on this clone: Its target is unknown.

Both 60 Vbeta primers and 13 Jbeta primers went into the PCR. As originally analysed: Roughly 11 million shared chains were among the about 80 million unique TCR beta chains that a later analysis counted. Only in-frame clones appear in the TCRdb table, and some are missing; sequencing was by immunoSEQ multiplex PCR. For V, J and clone size, that table is used; D and trimming come from the DNA. The table lists approximately 150,000 clones, 70% to 80% of them singletons, with over 13% in the top ten. Germline V CDR1 and CDR2: SGHRS, YFSETQ. The CDR3 spans 14 residues. V dropped 4 bases and J dropped 7 bases, with 14 bases sitting between them.

Sequenced material: PBMCs. This TCR derives from a woman aged 40 to 49 in good health and CMV-seronegative. The chain couples TRBV5-1 to TRBJ2-2; perhaps TRBD1 as D (5 bases). The DNA of the CDR3 is TGCGCCAGCAGCACAATACAGGACCGCGGGGAGCTGTTTTTT. Encoded protein: CASSTIQDRGELFF.